This T cell receptor beta chain is drawn from a study of memory CD4+ T cells and cytomegalovirus serostatus. Assay used: immunoSEQ multiplex PCR; TCRdb lists only in-frame clones, some missing. The top ten hold about 0.86% of the sample, which has about 57,000 clones, around 80% seen once. The germline CDR1 and CDR2 sequences are SGHVS and FQNEAQ. CDR3 length equals 16 residues. Trimming pared 4 bases from V and 4 bases from J, leaving 17 bases between. The sort gate was single viable CD3+CD4+CD8-CD45RO+ cells for memory CD4+ T cells. Note on this clone: Its antigen is unknown.

Study-wide points: A US-trained random forest predicted CMV serostatus with median AUC around 0.9. Of roughly 180 reported CMV TCRbeta sequences, around 63 were found in memory CD4+ repertoires.

The sequence derives from an adult in good health and CMV-seronegative. This chain uses TRBV7-8 with TRBJ2-1, with D tentatively TRBD1 (6 bases). The sequenced sample was memory CD4+ T cells from blood. The CDR3 nucleotides are TGTGCCAGCAGCTCCCAAGACAGGAGTTTATACAATGAGCAGTTCTTC. As protein: CASSSQDRSLYNEQFF.